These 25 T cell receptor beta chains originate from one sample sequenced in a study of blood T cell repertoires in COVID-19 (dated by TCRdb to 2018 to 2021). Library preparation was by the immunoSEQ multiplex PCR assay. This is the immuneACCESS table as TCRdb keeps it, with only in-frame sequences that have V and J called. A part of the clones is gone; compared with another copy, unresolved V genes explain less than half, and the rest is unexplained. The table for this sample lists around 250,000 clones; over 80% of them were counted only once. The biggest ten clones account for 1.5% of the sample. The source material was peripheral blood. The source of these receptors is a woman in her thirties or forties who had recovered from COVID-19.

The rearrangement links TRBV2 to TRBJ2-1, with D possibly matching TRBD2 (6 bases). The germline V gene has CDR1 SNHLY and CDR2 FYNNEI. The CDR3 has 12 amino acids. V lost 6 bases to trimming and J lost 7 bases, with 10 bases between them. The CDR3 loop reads CASSILANEQFF. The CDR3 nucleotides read TGTGCCAGCAGCATACTAGCTAATGAGCAGTTCTTC. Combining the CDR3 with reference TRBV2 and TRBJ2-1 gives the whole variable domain EPEVTQTPSHQVTQMGQEVILRCVPISNHLYFYWYRQILGQKVEFLVSFYNNEISEKSEIFDDQFSVERPDGSNFTLKIRSTKLEDSAMYFCASSILANEQFFGPGTRLTVL.

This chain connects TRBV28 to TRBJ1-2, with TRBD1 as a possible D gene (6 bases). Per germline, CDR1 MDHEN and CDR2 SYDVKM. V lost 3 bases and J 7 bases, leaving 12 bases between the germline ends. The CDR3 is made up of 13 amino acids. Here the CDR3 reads CASSFARGSGYTF. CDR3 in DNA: TGTGCCAGCAGTTTTGCCAGGGGTAGTGGCTACACCTTC.

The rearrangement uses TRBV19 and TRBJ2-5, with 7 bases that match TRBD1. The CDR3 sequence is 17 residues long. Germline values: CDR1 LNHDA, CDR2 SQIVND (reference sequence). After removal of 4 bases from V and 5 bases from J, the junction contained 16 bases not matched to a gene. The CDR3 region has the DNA TGTGCCAGTAGTAAGAATTCTCCTCAGACAGGGAAGGAGACCCAGTACTTC. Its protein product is CASSKNSPQTGKETQYF.

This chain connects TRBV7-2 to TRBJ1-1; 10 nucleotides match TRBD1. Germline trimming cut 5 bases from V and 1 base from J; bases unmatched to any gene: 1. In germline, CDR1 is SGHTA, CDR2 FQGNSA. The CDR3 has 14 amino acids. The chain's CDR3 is CASSRDRGNTEAFF. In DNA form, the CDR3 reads TGTGCCAGCAGCCGGGACAGGGGGAACACTGAAGCTTTCTTT.

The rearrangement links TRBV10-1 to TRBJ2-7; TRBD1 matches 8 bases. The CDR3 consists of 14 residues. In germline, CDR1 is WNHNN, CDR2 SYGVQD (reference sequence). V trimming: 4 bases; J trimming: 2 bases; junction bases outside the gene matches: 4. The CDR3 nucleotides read TGCGCCAGCAGTGCTGGACAGGGAACCTACGAGCAGTACTTC. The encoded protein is CASSAGQGTYEQYF.

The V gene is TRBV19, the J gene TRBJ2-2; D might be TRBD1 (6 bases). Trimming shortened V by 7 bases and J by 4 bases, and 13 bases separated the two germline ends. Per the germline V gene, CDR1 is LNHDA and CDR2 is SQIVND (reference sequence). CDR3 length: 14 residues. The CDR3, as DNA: TGTGCCAGTAAGATTTTAGGGGGCACCGGGGAGCTGTTTTTT. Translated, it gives CASKILGGTGELFF.

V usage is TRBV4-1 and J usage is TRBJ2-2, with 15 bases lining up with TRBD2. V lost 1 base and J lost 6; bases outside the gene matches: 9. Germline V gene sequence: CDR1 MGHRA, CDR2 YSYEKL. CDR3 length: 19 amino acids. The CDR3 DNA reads TGCGCCAGCAGCCAAGGGACTAGCGGGGGGGTAGCGTTTCCCGGGGAGCTGTTTTTT. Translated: CASSQGTSGGVAFPGELFF.

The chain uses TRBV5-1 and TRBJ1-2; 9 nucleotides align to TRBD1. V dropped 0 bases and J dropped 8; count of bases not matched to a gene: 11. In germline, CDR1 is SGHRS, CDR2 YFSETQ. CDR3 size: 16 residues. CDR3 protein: CASSLDYRGQASGYTF. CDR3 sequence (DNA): TGCGCCAGCAGCTTGGACTACAGGGGGCAAGCGAGCGGCTACACCTTC.

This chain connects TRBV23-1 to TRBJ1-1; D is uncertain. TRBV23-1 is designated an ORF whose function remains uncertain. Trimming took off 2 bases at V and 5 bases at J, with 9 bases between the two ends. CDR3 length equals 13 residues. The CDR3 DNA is TGCGCCAGCAGTCAAAGCCGGGAAACTGAAGCTTTCTTT. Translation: CASSQSRETEAFF.

CDR3 sequence (DNA): TGTGCCAGCAGCCACCCCGGACACGAGCAGTTCTTC. As protein: CASSHPGHEQFF. The chain joins TRBV7-3 to TRBJ2-1, with a tentative D call TRBD1 (5 bases). Trimming shortened V by 5 bases and J by 10 bases, and 12 bases separated the two germline ends. The CDR3 has 12 residues. Germline V gives CDR1 SGHTA, CDR2 FQGTGA. The entire variable domain, with the rest obtained from reference TRBV7-3 and TRBJ2-1, is as follows: GAGVSQTPSNKVTEKGKYVELRCDPISGHTALYWYRQSLGQGPEFLIYFQGTGAADDSGLPNDRFFAVRPEGSVSTLKIQRTERGDSAVYLCASSHPGHEQFFGPGTRLTVL.

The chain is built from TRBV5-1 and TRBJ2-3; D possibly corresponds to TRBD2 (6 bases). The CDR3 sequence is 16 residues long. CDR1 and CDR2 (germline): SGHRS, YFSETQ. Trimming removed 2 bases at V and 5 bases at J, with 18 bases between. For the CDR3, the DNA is TGCGCCAGCAGCTTTATGTCCTCAACGGGGGTAGATACGCAGTATTTT. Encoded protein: CASSFMSSTGVDTQYF.

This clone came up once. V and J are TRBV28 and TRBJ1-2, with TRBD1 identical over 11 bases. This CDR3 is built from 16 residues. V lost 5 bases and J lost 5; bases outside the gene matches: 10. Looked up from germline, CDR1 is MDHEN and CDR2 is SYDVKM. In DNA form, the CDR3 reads TGTGCCAGCAGTCCCCACCAAGGGACAGGGGGTTATGGCTACACCTTC. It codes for CASSPHQGTGGYGYTF.

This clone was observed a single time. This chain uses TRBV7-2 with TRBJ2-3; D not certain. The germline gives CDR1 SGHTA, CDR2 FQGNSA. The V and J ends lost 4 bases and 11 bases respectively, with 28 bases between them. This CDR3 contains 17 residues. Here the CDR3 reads CASSSFDLPGLRLGQYF. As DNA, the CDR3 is TGTGCCAGCAGCTCCTTTGACTTACCCGGATTGAGGTTGGGGCAGTATTTT.

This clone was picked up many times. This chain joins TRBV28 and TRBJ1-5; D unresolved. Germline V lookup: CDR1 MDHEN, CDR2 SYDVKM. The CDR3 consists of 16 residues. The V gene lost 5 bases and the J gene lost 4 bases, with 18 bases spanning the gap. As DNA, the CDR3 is TGTGCCAGCAGTGCTCCAGGTGGCCAGACGAATCAGCCCCAGCATTTT. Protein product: CASSAPGGQTNQPQHF.

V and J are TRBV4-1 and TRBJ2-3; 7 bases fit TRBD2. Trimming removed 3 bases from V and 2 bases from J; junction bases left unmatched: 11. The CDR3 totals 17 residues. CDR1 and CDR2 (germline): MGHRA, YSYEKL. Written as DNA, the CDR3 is TGCGCCAGCAGCCACGAGAGACTAGCCCAAGCCACAGATACGCAGTATTTT. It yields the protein CASSHERLAQATDTQYF.

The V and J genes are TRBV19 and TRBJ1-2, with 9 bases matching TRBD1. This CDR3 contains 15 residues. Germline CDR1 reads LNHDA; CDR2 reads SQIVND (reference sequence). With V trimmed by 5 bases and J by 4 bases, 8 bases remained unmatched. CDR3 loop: CASSAGQGILYGYTF. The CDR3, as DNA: TGTGCCAGTAGTGCCGGACAGGGGATTCTCTATGGCTACACCTTC.

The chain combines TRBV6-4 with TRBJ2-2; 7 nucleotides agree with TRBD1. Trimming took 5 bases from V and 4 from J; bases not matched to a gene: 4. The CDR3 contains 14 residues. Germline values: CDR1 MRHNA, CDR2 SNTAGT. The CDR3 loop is CASSSRTGTGELFF. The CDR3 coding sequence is TGTGCCAGCAGTTCCCGGACAGGCACCGGGGAGCTGTTTTTT.

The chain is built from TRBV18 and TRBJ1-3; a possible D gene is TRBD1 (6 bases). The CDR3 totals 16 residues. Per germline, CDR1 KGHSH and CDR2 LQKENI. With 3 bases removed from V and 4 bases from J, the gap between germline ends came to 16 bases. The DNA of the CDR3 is TGTGCCAGCTCACCCACTGACAGGCTACAAGGAAACACCATATATTTT. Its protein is CASSPTDRLQGNTIYF.

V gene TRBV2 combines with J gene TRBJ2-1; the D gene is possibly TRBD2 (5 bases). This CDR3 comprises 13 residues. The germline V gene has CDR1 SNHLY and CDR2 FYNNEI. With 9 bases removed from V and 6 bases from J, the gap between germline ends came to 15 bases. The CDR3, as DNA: TGTGCCAGTGTACTAGGACTGCTCAATGAGCAGTTCTTC. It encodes CASVLGLLNEQFF.

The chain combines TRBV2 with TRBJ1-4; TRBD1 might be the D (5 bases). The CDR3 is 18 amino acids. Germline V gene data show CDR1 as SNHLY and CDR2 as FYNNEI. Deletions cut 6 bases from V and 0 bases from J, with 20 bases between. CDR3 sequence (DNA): TGTGCCAGCAGCCCCGGGGGTTCCGGTTTTGCAACTAATGAAAAACTGTTTTTT. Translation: CASSPGGSGFATNEKLFF.

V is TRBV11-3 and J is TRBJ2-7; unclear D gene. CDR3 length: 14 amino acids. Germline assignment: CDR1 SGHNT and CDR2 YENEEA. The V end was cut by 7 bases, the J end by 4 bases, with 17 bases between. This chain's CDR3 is CASKQGRYDYEQYF. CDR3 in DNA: TGTGCCAGCAAACAAGGCAGGTACGATTACGAGCAGTACTTC.

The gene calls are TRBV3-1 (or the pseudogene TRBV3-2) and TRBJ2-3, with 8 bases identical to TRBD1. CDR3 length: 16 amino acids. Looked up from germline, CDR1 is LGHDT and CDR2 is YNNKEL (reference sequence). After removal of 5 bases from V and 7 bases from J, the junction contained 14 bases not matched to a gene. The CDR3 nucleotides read TGTGCCAGCAGCATTCAGGGGGCAGGATACGAAAATACGCAGTATTTT. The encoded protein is CASSIQGAGYENTQYF.

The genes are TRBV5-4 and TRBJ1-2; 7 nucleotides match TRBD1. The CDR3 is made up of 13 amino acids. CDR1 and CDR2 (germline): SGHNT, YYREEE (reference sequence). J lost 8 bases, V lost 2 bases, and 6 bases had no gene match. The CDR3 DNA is TGTGCCAGCAGCTTACAGGGGTTACGGGGCTACACCTTC. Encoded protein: CASSLQGLRGYTF.

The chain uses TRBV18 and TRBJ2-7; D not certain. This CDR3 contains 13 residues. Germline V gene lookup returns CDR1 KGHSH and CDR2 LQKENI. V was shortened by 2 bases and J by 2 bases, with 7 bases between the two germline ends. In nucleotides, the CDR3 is TGTGCCAGCTCACCATCGGTAGCCTACGAGCAGTACTTC. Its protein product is CASSPSVAYEQYF. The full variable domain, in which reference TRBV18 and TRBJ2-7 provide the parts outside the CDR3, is NAGVMQNPRHLVRRRGQEARLRCSPMKGHSHVYWYRQLPEEGLKFMVYLQKENIIDESGMPKERFSAEFPKEGPSILRIQQVVRGDSAAYFCASSPSVAYEQYFGPGTRLTVT.

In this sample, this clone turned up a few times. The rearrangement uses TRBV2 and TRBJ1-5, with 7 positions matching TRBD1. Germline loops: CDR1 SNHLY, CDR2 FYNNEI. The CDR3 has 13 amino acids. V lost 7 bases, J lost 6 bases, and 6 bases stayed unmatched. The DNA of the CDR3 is TGTGCCAGCATAGGGGGCGTTGGTCAGCCCCAGCATTTT. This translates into CASIGGVGQPQHF.